This T cell receptor beta chain was sequenced in a study of CD8 T cells in ankylosing spondylitis. Each CDR3 protein gets one entry after TCRdb re-called the 5' RACE reads with MiXCR. The repertoire holds roughly 180,000 distinct CDR3 sequences, with 8.5% to 10% as singletons. Only a few counts were recorded for this clonotype. The germline CDR1 and CDR2 sequences are MNHEY and SMNVEV (reference sequence). The CDR3 totals 15 residues. The V and J ends lost 8 bases and 6 bases, in that order; junction bases with no gene match: 9. The chain joins TRBV27 to TRBJ2-3; 12 bases are a match to TRBD2. This TCR came from a female donor with ankylosing spondylitis or in good health (not recorded which). The material sequenced was blood, either unsorted or a sorted T cell fraction (not recorded which). The CDR3 bases are TGTGCCAGCGGCGAACTAGCGGGAGGCTCCGATACGCAGTATTTT. This gives the protein CASGELAGGSDTQYF.